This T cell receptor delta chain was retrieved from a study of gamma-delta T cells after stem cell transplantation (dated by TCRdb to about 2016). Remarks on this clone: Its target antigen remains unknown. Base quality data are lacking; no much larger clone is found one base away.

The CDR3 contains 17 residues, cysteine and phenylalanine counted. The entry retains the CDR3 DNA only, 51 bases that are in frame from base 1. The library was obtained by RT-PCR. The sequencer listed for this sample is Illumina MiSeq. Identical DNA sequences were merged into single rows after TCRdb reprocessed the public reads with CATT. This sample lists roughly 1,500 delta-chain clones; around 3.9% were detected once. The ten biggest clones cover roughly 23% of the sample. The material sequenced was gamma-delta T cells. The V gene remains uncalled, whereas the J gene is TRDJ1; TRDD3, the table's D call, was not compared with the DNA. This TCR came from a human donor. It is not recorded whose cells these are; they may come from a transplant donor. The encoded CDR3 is CACDRLGDRGDTDKLIF. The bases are TGTGCCTGTGACCGGCTGGGGGATCGGGGCGACACCGATAAACTCATCTTT.